In this sample, the clone carrying this T cell receptor beta chain turned up once. This entry is derived from a study of cytomegalovirus exposure and HLA in healthy donors. The study ran its PCR with 60 Vbeta and 13 Jbeta primers. The repertoire was sequenced with immunoSEQ multiplex PCR; TCRdb's copy has only in-frame clones and lacks some. The sample gives about 130,000 clones, 76% of which show up once; around 3% is in the top ten. This CDR3 region has 17 residues. Trimming cost V 6 bases and J 0 bases, with 18 bases left between them. CDR1 is MNHEY, CDR2 SMNVEV, per germline (reference sequence). J is TRBJ2-1 and V is TRBV27; D perhaps matches TRBD1 (5 bases). This TCR was sampled from a man aged 35-49 years in good health and CMV-seronegative. Sequencing was performed on PBMCs. CDR3 coding DNA: TGTGCCAGCAGCTCCCCAATGAGAGACAGCTCCTACAATGAGCAGTTCTTC. As protein: CASSSPMRDSSYNEQFF.